One sample yielded the 13 T cell receptor beta chains listed below, sequenced in a study of T cell repertoires in cytomegalovirus infection. TCRdb passed the reads through MiXCR, listing each CDR3 protein once. The repertoire holds more than 200,000 distinct CDR3 sequences, with approximately 9.1% as singletons. Input material: PBMCs. The source is a human donor in good health (CMV status not recorded). Some clones in this sample may be carry-over from other donors' samples.

This clonotype was seen many times. This chain connects TRBV7-2 to TRBJ1-1; perhaps TRBD1 as D (6 bases). Looked up from germline, CDR1 is SGHTA and CDR2 is FQGNSA. V was cut by 5 bases and J by 3 bases, with 16 bases left in between. CDR3 length: 15 amino acids. Here the CDR3 reads CASSRPGAWDTEAFF. The CDR3 DNA follows: TGTGCCAGCAGCCGACCAGGGGCGTGGGACACTGAAGCTTTCTTT.

This clonotype has more than one count but fewer than ten. The chain joins TRBV20-1 to TRBJ1-1, with D uncertain. V was clipped by 3 bases and J by 1 base, with 9 bases between them. Germline values: CDR1 DFQATT, CDR2 SNEGSKA (reference sequence). The CDR3 has 13 residues. CDR3 amino acids: CSASFPGNTEAFF. CDR3 DNA sequence: TGCAGTGCTAGTTTTCCGGGGAACACTGAAGCTTTCTTT.

Regarding this clonotype: One base away lies a much larger clone, so this may be a sequencing read error. The rearrangement links TRBV7-2 to TRBJ1-2; perhaps TRBD1 as D (6 bases). This CDR3 comprises 14 residues. Germline-derived CDR1 and CDR2 are SGHTA and FQGNSA. CDR3 sequence reads: CAGSLGGLNYGYTF. The DNA of the CDR3 is TGTGCCGGCAGCTTAGGGGGACTTAACTATGGCTACACCTTC. Using reference TRBV7-2 and TRBJ1-2 for the parts outside the CDR3, the full variable domain is GAGVSQSPSNKVTEKGKDVELRCDPISGHTALYWYRQSLGQGLEFLIYFQGNSAPDKSGLPSDRFSAERTGGSVSTLTIQRTQQEDSAVYLCAGSLGGLNYGYTFGSGTRLTVV.

This clonotype was counted ten times or more. The chain couples TRBV7-2 to TRBJ1-5; TRBD1 is a possible D gene (5 bases). The CDR3 is made up of 16 amino acids. The V end was cut by 7 bases, the J end by 2 bases, with 18 bases between. Germline V gene lookup returns CDR1 SGHTA and CDR2 FQGNSA. Here the CDR3 DNA reads TGTGCCAGCACCACCGGACACGCTCTTGGCAATCAGCCCCAGCATTTT. This encodes CASTTGHALGNQPQHF.

This clonotype was recorded a few times. The J gene is TRBJ1-5, the V gene TRBV7-2; unclear D gene. The germline V and J ends were trimmed by 2 bases and 6 bases, with 17 bases remaining between them. The CDR3 has 16 residues. Looked up from germline, CDR1 is SGHTA and CDR2 is FQGNSA. CDR3 amino acids: CASSLPLQAGSQPQHF. Here the CDR3 DNA reads TGTGCCAGCAGCTTACCGCTCCAGGCAGGCTCTCAGCCCCAGCATTTT.

This clonotype was counted a few times. J is TRBJ2-7 and V is TRBV14; possibly TRBD2 for D (5 bases). This CDR3 has 14 residues. Germline lookup yields CDR1 SGHDN and CDR2 FVKESK. With 3 bases removed from V and 0 bases from J, the gap between germline ends came to 9 bases. This CDR3 reads CASSQRAGSYEQYF. The CDR3 bases are TGTGCCAGCAGCCAGCGGGCGGGCTCCTACGAGCAGTACTTC.

This clonotype has ten or more counts. V usage is TRBV19 and J usage is TRBJ2-1; 8 bases match TRBD2. This CDR3 has 11 residues. Germline V gene data show CDR1 as LNHDA and CDR2 as SQIVND (reference sequence). V dropped 7 bases and J dropped 13; count of bases not matched to a gene: 6. The CDR3 DNA reads TGTGCCAGTACTCTCGGGGGGGTACAGTTCTTC. It encodes CASTLGGVQFF.

This clonotype was picked up many times. The genes are TRBV7-8 and TRBJ2-5; 8 bases line up with TRBD1. Germline V gives CDR1 SGHVS, CDR2 FQNEAQ. The CDR3 has 13 amino acids. Losses at the gene ends were 5 bases for V and 6 bases for J; bases not matched to a gene: 5. For the CDR3, the DNA is TGTGCCAGCAGCGCGGGACAGGAAAAGACCCAGTACTTC. Amino acids: CASSAGQEKTQYF.

This clonotype was seen just once. This chain links TRBV28 with TRBJ2-2, with 9 bases lining up with TRBD1. This CDR3 has 15 residues. Per the germline V gene, CDR1 is MDHEN and CDR2 is SYDVKM. Trimming took 6 bases from V and 8 from J; bases not matched to a gene: 10. This CDR3 reads CASSPRQGGLGELFF. CDR3 coding DNA: TGTGCCAGCAGCCCCAGACAGGGGGGATTGGGGGAGCTGTTTTTT.

The rearrangement links TRBV29-1 to TRBJ2-5; no clear D. The CDR3 totals 12 residues. Germline-derived CDR1 and CDR2 are SQVTM and ANQGSEA. Trimming removed 8 bases from V and 4 bases from J, with 14 bases in between. DNA of the CDR3: TGCAGCCCCGACGGATGGTCAGAGACCCAGTACTTC. Translated: CSPDGWSETQYF. Full variable domain (missing parts from reference TRBV29-1 and TRBJ2-5): SAVISQKPSRDICQRGTSLTIQCQVDSQVTMMFWYRQQPGQSLTLIATANQGSEATYESGFVIDKFPISRPNLTFSTLTVSNMSPEDSSIYLCSPDGWSETQYFGPGTRLLVL.

This clonotype was seen more than once but under ten times. The J gene is TRBJ2-3, the V gene TRBV11-2, with TRBD2 matching 8 bases. CDR3 length: 18 amino acids. The germline CDR1 and CDR2 sequences are SGHAT and FQNNGV. V gave up 5 bases and J gave up 0 bases; unmatched junction bases: 13. The CDR3 sequence is CASSPRGSGIFSTDTQYF. CDR3 DNA: TGTGCCAGCAGCCCCCGGGGTAGCGGGATCTTTAGCACAGATACGCAGTATTTT.

This clonotype was observed many times. The chain recombines TRBV12-3 or TRBV12-4 with TRBJ1-6; no clear D. Trimming took 5 bases from V and 2 from J, leaving 13 bases between them. This CDR3 has 16 amino acids. The CDR3 nucleotides are TGTGCCAGCAGTAACCCTCAGGCAGCCTATAATTCACCCCTCCACTTT. It encodes CASSNPQAAYNSPLHF.

Only one count was recorded for this clonotype. This may arise from a read error, as a much more abundant clone is one base away. The chain employs TRBV4-3 and TRBJ1-1; D not resolved. The CDR3 is 14 residues long. Germline V gene data show CDR1 as LGHNA and CDR2 as YSLEER. In nucleotides, the CDR3 is TGCGCCAGCGCCTCTGGGGATTTGAACACTGAAGATTTCTTT. Its protein is CASASGDLNTEDFF.